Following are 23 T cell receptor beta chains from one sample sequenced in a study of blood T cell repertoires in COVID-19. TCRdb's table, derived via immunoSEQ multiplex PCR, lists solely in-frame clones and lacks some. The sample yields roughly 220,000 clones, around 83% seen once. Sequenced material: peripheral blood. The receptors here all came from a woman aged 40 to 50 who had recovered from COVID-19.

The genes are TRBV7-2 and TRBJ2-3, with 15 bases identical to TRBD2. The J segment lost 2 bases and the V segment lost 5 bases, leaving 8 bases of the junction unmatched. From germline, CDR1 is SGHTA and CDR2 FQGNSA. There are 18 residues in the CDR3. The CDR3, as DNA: TGTGCCAGCAGCGTCGGGACTAGCGGGGGGAGATACACAGATACGCAGTATTTT. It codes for CASSVGTSGGRYTDTQYF.

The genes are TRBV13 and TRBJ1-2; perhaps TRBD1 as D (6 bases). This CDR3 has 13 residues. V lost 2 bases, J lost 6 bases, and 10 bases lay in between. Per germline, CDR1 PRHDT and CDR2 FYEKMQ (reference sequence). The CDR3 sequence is CASSLQGWDGYTF. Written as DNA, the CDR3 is TGTGCCAGCAGCTTACAGGGGTGGGATGGCTACACCTTC.

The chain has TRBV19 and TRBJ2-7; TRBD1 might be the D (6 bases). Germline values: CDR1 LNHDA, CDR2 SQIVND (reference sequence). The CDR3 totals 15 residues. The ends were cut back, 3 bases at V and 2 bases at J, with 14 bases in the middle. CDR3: CASSMDIGQTYEQYF. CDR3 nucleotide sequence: TGTGCCAGTAGTATGGACATCGGACAGACCTACGAGCAGTACTTC.

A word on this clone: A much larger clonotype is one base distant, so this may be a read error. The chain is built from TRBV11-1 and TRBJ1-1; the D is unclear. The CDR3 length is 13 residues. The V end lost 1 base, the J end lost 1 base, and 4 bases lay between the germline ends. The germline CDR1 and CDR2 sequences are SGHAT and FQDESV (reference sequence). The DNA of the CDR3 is TGTGCCAGCAGCTTAGGAGCGAACACTGAAGCTTTCTTT. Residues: CASSLGANTEAFF.

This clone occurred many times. The CDR3 sequence: CASSLAVQAGGYTF. CDR3 nucleotides: TGCGCCAGCAGCTTGGCCGTTCAGGCCGGAGGCTACACCTTC. The V gene is TRBV5-1, the J gene TRBJ1-2; D unresolved. Trimming removed 0 bases at V and 8 bases at J, with 14 bases between. Germline V gives CDR1 SGHRS, CDR2 YFSETQ. The CDR3 is made up of 14 amino acids.

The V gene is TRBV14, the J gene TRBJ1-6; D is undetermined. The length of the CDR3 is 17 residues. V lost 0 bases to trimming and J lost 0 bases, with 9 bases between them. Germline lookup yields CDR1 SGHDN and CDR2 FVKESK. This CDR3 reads CASSQDRGSSYNSPLHF. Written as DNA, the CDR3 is TGTGCCAGCAGCCAAGATCGTGGGAGCTCCTATAATTCACCCCTCCACTTT.

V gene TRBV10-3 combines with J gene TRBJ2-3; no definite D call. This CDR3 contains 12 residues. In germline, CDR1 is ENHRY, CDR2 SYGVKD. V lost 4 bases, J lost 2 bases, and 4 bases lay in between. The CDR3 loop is CAISVDTDTQYF. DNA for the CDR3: TGTGCCATCAGTGTAGACACAGATACGCAGTATTTT.

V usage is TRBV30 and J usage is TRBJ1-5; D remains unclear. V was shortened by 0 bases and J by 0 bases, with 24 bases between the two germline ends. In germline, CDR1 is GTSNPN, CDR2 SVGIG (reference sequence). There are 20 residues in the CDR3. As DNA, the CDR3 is TGTGCCTGGAGTGTAGTGTTGTTTGGACTTGGAGAACATAGCAATCAGCCCCAGCATTTT. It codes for CAWSVVLFGLGEHSNQPQHF.

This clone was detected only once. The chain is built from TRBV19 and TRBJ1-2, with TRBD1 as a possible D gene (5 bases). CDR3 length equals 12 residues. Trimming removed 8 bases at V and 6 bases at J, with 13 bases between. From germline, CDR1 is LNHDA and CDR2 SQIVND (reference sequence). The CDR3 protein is CASRSQGDGYTF. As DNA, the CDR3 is TGTGCCAGTCGGAGCCAGGGTGATGGCTACACCTTC.

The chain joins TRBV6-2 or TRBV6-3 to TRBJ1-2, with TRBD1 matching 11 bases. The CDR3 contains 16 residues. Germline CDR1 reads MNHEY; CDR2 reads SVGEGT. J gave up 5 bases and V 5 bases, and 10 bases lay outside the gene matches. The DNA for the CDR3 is TGTGCCAGCAGTCCCATTGGACAGGGGGCGAGGTATGGCTACACCTTC. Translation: CASSPIGQGARYGYTF.

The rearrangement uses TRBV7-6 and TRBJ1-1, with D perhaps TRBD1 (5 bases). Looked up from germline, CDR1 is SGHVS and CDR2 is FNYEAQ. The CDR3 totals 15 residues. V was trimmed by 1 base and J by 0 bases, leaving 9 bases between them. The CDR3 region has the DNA TGTGCCAGCAGCTTAGTTGGGGGGATGAACACTGAAGCTTTCTTT. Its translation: CASSLVGGMNTEAFF.

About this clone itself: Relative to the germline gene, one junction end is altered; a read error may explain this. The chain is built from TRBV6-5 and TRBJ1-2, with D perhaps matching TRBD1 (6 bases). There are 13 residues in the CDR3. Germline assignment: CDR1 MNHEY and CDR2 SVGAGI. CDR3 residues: CASCYRDGSGYTF. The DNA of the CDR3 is TGTGCCAGCTGTTACAGGGACGGGAGTGGCTACACCTTC.

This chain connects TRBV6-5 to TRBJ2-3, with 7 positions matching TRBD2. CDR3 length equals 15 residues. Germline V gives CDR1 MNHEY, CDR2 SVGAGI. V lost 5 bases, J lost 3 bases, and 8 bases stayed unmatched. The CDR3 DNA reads TGTGCCAGCAGTCGGGGAGGGGCTAGAACAGATACGCAGTATTTT. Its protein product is CASSRGGARTDTQYF.

CDR3 coding DNA: TGTGCCAGTAGTAGGGGACAGGGGGCAAGGAACACTGAAGCTTTCTTT. Its translation is CASSRGQGARNTEAFF. This chain connects TRBV19 to TRBJ1-1; TRBD1 aligns across 12 bases. Unmatched junction bases numbered 4, after V lost 4 bases and J lost 1 base. The CDR3 sequence is 16 residues long. Germline CDR1 and CDR2: LNHDA and SQIVND (reference sequence).

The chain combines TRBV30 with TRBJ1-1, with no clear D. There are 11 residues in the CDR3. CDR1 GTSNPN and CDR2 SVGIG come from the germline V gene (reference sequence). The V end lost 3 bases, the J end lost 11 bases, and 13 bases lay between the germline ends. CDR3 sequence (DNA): TGTGCCTGGAGCGACCGCGCCGGGGCTTTCTTT. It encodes CAWSDRAGAFF.

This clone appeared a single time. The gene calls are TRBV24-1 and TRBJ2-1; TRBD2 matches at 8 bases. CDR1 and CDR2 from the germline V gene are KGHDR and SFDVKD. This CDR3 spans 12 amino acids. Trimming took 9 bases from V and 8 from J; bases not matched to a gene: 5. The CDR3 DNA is TGTGCCACCGGAAGCGGGGGTCATGAGCAGTTCTTC. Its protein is CATGSGGHEQFF.

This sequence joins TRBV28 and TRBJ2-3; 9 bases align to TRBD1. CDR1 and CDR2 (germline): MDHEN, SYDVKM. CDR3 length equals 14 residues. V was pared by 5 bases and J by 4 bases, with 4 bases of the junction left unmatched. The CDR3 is CASSPGQGPDTQYF. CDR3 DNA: TGTGCCAGCAGTCCCGGACAGGGGCCAGATACGCAGTATTTT.

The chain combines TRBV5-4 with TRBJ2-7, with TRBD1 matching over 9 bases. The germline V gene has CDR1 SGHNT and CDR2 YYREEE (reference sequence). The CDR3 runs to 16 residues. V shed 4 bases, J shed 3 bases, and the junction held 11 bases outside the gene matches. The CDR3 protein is CASSQSPGQGIYEQYF. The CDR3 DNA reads TGTGCCAGCAGCCAAAGTCCGGGACAGGGTATCTACGAGCAGTACTTC.

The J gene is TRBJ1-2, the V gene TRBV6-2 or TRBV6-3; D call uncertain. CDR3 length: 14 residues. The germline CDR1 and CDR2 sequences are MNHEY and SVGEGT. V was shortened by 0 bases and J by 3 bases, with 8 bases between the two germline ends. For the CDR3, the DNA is TGTGCCAGCAGTTACTCATCAGGATACTATGGCTACACCTTC. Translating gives CASSYSSGYYGYTF.

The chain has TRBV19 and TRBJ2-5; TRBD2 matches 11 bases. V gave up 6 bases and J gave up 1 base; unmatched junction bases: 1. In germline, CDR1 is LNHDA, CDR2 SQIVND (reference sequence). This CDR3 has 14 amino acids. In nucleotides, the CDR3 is TGTGCCAGTAGGACTAGCGGGGTCCAAGAGACCCAGTACTTC. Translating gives CASRTSGVQETQYF.

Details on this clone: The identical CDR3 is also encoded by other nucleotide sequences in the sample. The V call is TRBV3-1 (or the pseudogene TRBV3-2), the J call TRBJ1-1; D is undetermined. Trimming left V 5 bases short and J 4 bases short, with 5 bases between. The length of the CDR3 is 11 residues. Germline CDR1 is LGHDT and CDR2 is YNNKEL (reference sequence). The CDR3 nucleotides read TGTGCCAGCAGCAGAGGCACTGAAGCTTTCTTT. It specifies CASSRGTEAFF.

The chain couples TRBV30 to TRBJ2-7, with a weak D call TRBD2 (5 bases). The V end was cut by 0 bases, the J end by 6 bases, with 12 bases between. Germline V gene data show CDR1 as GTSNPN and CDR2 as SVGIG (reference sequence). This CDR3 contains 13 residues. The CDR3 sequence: CAWSVQSGSEQYF. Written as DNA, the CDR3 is TGTGCCTGGAGTGTACAGTCGGGGAGCGAGCAGTACTTC.

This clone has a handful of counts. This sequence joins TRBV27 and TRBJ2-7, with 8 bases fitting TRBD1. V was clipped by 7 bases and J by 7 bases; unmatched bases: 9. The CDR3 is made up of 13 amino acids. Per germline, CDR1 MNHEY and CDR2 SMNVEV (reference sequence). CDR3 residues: CASKITGGSEQYF. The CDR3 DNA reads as TGTGCCAGCAAAATAACAGGGGGAAGTGAGCAGTACTTC.